This entry concerns a single T cell receptor (beta chain). Additional DNA sequences in this sample encode the identical CDR3. This sample stems from a study of shared T cell receptors in the human thymus. Germline V gives CDR1 SEHNR, CDR2 FQNEAQ (reference sequence). This CDR3 is built from 15 residues. The trim removed 5 bases at V and 4 bases at J, leaving 4 bases unmatched. The table came from immunoSEQ multiplex PCR; TCRdb's copy has only in-frame clones and leaves some out. The table has just under 550,000 clones, 75% to 80% seen once; the top ten hold about 0.012%. These data also featured in a second study, about human thymus T cells. That study reports: Corrective surgery for congenital heart defects was being performed on the healthy Finnish infants who served as donors. Thymic tissue was derived from resections collected during corrective heart surgery. It looked as if thymic and blood repertoires used V and J genes in a biased way. Thymic TCR repertoires of unrelated people reportedly overlapped highly.

Sequences were obtained from thymocytes. This chain links TRBV7-9 with TRBJ2-1; 11 bases map to TRBD2. The receptor was derived from a boy younger than two with a congenital heart defect. The CDR3 protein is CASSPGTSGYNEQFF. Here the CDR3 DNA reads TGTGCCAGCAGCCCCGGGACTAGCGGTTACAATGAGCAGTTCTTC.